This T cell receptor beta chain was obtained from a study of low-dose radiotherapy and immunotherapy resistance in tumors. Time point reported: after trial treatment. Treatment given: LDRT plus nivolumab, ipilimumab, low-dose cyclophosphamide and aspirin (RACIN trial). All eligible patients presented with advanced solid tumors that contained no tumor-infiltrating lymphocytes. This clonotype occurred many times. Primers targeting TRAV and TRBV primed first-strand cDNA, covering alpha and beta chains. TCRs were amplified for approximately 21 PCR cycles with a constant-region primer and V-primer adapter. MiXCR was run by TCRdb on the reads, yielding one entry per CDR3 protein. This table has around 80,000 distinct CDR3 sequences, around a sixth appearing once. Trimming pared 0 bases from V and 2 bases from J, leaving 14 bases between. Per germline, CDR1 DFQATT and CDR2 SNEGSKA (reference sequence). The CDR3 is 15 amino acids.

This TCR was recovered from a male donor with prostate cancer. The starting material was PBMCs, obtained after low-dose radiotherapy plus immunotherapy. The chain combines TRBV20-1 with TRBJ2-7; maybe TRBD1 (6 bases). The CDR3 is CSARERRTATYEQYF. DNA for the CDR3: TGCAGTGCTAGAGAGAGACGGACAGCCACCTACGAGCAGTACTTC.